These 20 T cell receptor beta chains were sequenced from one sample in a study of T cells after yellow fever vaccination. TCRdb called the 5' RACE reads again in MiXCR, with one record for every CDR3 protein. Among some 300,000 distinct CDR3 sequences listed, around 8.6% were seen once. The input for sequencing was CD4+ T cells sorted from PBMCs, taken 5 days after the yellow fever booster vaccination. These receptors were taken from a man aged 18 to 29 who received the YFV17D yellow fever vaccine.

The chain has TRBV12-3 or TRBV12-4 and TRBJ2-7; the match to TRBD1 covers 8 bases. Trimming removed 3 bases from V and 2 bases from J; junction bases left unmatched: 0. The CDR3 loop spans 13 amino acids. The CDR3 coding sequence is TGTGCCAGCAGTTTCAGGGGGCCCTACGAGCAGTACTTC. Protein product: CASSFRGPYEQYF.

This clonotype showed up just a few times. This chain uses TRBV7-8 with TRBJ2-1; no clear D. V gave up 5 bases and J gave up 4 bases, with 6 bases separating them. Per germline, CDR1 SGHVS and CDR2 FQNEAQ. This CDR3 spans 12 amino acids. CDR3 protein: CASSDLYNEQFF. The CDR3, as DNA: TGTGCCAGCAGCGATCTATACAATGAGCAGTTCTTC.

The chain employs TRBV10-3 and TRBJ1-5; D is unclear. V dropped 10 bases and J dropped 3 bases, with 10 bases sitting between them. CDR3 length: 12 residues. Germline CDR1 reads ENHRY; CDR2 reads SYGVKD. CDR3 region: CATESPNQPQHF. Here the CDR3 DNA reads TGTGCCACCGAATCCCCCAATCAGCCCCAGCATTTT.

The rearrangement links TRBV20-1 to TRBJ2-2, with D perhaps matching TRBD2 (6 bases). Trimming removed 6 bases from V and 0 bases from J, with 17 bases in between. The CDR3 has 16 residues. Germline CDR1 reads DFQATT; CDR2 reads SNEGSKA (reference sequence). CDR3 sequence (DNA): TGCAGTGCGCGTCCGGCGGGGAGCGCGAACACCGGGGAGCTGTTTTTT. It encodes CSARPAGSANTGELFF.

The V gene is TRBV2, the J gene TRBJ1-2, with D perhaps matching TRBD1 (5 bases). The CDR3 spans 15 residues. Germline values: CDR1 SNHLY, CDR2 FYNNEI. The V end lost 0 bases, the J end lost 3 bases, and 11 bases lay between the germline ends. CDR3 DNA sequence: TGTGCCAGCAGTGAAGCCGGGGCCGCCTACTATGGCTACACCTTC. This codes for CASSEAGAAYYGYTF.

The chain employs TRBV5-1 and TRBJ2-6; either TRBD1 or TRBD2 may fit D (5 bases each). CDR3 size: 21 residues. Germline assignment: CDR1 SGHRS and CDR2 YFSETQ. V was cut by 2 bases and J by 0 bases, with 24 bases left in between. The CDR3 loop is CASSFWGAYPGRRSGANVLTF. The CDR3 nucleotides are TGCGCCAGCAGCTTTTGGGGTGCATACCCGGGACGCCGCTCTGGGGCCAACGTCCTGACTTTC.

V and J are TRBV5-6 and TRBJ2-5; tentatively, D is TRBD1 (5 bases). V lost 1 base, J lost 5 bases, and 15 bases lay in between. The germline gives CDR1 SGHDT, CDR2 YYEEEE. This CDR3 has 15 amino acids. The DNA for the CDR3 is TGTGCCAGCAGCTTGAGGTGGCTACCAGGGGAGACCCAGTACTTC. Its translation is CASSLRWLPGETQYF.

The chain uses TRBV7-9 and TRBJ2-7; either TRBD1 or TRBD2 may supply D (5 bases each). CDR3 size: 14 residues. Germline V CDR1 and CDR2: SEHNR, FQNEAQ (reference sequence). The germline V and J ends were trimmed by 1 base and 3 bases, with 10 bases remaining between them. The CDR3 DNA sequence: TGTGCCAGCAGCTTAGTGAGGGGAGACTACGAGCAGTACTTC. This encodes CASSLVRGDYEQYF. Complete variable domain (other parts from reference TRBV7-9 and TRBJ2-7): DTGVSQNPRHKITKRGQNVTFRCDPISEHNRLYWYRQTLGQGPEFLTYFQNEAQLEKSRLLSDRFSAERPKGSFSTLEIQRTEQGDSAMYLCASSLVRGDYEQYFGPGTRLTVT.

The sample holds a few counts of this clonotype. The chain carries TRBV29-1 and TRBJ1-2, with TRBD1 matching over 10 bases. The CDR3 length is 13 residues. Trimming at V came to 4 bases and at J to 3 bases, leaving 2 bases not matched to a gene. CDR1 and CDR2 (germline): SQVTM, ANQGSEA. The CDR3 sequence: CSVGQGADYGYTF. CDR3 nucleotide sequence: TGCAGCGTTGGACAGGGGGCTGACTATGGCTACACCTTC. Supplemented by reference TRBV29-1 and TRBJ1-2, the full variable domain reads SAVISQKPSRDICQRGTSLTIQCQVDSQVTMMFWYRQQPGQSLTLIATANQGSEATYESGFVIDKFPISRPNLTFSTLTVSNMSPEDSSIYLCSVGQGADYGYTFGSGTRLTVV.

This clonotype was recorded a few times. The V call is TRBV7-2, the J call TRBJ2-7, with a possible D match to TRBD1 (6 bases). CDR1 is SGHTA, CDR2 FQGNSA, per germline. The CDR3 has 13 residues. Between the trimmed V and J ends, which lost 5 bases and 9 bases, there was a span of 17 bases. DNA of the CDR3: TGTGCCAGCAGCGCACACCGGGACACCGGGCAGTACGTC. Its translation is CASSAHRDTGQYV.

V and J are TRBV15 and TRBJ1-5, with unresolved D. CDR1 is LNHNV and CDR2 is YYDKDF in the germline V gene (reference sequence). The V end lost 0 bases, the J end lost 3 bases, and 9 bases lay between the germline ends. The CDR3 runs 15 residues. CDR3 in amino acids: CATSRDRKDNQPQHF. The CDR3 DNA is TGTGCCACCAGCAGAGACAGGAAAGACAATCAGCCCCAGCATTTT.

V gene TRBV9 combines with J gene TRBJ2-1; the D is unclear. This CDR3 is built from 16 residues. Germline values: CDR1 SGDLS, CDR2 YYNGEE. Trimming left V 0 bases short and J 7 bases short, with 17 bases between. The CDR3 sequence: CASSVDPTPRPNEQFF. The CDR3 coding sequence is TGTGCCAGCAGCGTAGATCCGACTCCACGCCCTAATGAGCAGTTCTTC.

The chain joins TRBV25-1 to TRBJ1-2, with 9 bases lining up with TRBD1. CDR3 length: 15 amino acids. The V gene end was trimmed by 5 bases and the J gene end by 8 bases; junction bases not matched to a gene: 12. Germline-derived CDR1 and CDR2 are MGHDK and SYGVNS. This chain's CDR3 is CASSHDRGYWQGYTF. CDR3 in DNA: TGTGCCAGCAGTCATGACAGGGGGTATTGGCAGGGCTACACCTTC.

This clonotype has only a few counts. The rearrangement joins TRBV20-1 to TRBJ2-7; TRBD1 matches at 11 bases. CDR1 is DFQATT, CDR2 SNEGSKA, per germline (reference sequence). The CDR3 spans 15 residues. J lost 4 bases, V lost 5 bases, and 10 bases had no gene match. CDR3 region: CSAPRTGGIRYEQYF. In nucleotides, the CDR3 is TGCAGTGCTCCCCGGACAGGGGGCATTAGATACGAGCAGTACTTC.

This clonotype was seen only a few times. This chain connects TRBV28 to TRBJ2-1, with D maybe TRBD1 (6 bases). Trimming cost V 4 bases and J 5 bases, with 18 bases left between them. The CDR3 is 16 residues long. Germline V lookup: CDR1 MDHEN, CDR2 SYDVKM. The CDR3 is CASSSTTGQYHNEQFF. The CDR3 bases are TGTGCCAGCAGTTCCACAACCGGACAGTACCACAATGAGCAGTTCTTC.

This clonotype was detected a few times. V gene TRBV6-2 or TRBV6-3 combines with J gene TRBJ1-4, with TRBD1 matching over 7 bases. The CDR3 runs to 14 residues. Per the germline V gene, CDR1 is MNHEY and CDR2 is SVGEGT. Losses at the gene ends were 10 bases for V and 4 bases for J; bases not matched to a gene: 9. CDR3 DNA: TGTGCCATCGTACAGGGGTCTGGTAATGAAAAACTGTTTTTT. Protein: CAIVQGSGNEKLFF.

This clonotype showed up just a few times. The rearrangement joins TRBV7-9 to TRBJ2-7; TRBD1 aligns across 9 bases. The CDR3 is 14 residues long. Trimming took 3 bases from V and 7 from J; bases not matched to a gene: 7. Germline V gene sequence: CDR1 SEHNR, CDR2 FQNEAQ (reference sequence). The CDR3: CASSLGTGPREQYF. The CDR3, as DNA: TGTGCCAGCAGCTTGGGGACAGGGCCGAGGGAGCAGTACTTC.

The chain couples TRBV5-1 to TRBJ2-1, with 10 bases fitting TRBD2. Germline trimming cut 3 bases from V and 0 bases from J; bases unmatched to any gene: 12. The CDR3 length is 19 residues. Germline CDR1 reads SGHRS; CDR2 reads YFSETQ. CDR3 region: CASSSPGLALSRSYNEQFF. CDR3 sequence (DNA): TGCGCCAGCAGCTCACCGGGACTAGCGCTTAGTCGCTCCTACAATGAGCAGTTCTTC. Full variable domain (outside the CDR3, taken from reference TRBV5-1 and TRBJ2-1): KAGVTQTPRYLIKTRGQQVTLSCSPISGHRSVSWYQQTPGQGLQFLFEYFSETQRNKGNFPGRFSGRQFSNSRSEMNVSTLELGDSALYLCASSSPGLALSRSYNEQFFGPGTRLTVL.

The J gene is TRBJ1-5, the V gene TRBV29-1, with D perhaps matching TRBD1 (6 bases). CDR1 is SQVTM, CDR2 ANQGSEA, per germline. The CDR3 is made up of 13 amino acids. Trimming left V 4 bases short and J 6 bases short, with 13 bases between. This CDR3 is CSVVGGAAQPQHF. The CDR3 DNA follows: TGCAGCGTTGTAGGGGGGGCGGCTCAGCCCCAGCATTTT.

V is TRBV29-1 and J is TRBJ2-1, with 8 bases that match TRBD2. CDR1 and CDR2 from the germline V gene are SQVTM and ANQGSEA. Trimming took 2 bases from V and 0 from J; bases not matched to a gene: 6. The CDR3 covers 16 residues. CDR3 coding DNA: TGCAGCGTTGAAAGCGGGGGCTTAAGCTCCTACAATGAGCAGTTCTTC. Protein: CSVESGGLSSYNEQFF.